The rows below give T cell receptor beta chains drawn from one sample of a study of T cell responses to AZD1222 COVID-19 vaccine. Clones were read by immunoSEQ multiplex PCR, and TCRdb kept only the in-frame ones, dropping some. The data show about 110,000 clones, around 93% seen once. Sequenced material: peripheral blood, taken 28 days after the second AZD1222 dose. The receptors stem from an adult who received the AZD1222 COVID-19 vaccine. CDR3s include the opening cysteine and the closing phenylalanine or tryptophan. A D gene is named only where the DNA matches it firmly. Some rows have no size entry. The others give once, few or many, or a class for an expanded clone.

cdr3_aa | cdr3_nt | clone_size | cdr3_length | j_call | v_call | d_call
CASRERQGPNTEAFF | TGTGCCAGCAGGGAGAGACAGGGCCCGAACACTGAAGCTTTCTTT | NA | 15 | TRBJ1-1 | TRBV7-8 | TRBD1
CASSDNTATNEKLFF | TGTGCCAGCAGTGACAACACAGCTACTAATGAAAAACTGTTTTTT | NA | 15 | TRBJ1-4 | TRBV6-1 | NA
CASREGEDLNTEAFF | TGTGCCAGCAGGGAAGGAGAGGACTTGAACACTGAAGCTTTCTTT | NA | 15 | TRBJ1-1 | TRBV9 | NA
CASNLDRGHEQFF | TGTGCCAGCAACCTAGACAGGGGCCATGAGCAGTTCTTC | once | 13 | TRBJ2-1 | TRBV12-3/TRBV12-4 | TRBD1
CASSHGPSETYEQYF | TGCGCCAGCAGCCACGGCCCTAGCGAGACCTACGAGCAGTACTTC | NA | 15 | TRBJ2-7 | TRBV4-1 | NA
CASTPRGGRARTDTQYF | TGTGCCAGTACCCCGAGGGGCGGGAGGGCCCGCACAGATACGCAGTATTTT | NA | 17 | TRBJ2-3 | TRBV19 | TRBD2
CASSFSGSASYEQYF | TGTGCCAGCAGCTTTAGCGGGAGCGCCTCCTACGAGCAGTACTTC | NA | 15 | TRBJ2-7 | TRBV7-2 | TRBD2
CASSPGTTYGYTF | TGTGCCAGCAGCCCCGGGACAACGTATGGCTACACCTTC | once | 13 | TRBJ1-2 | TRBV7-9 | NA
CASSQTGQGYGYTF | TGTGCCAGCAGCCAAACGGGACAGGGGTATGGCTACACCTTC | once | 14 | TRBJ1-2 | TRBV5-4 | TRBD1
CASSETGRGNQPQHF | TGTGCCAGCAGTGAAACAGGGCGGGGCAATCAGCCCCAGCATTTT | NA | 15 | TRBJ1-5 | TRBV2 | NA
CASSLDETQYF | TGCGCCAGCAGCTTGGACGAGACCCAGTACTTC | once | 11 | TRBJ2-5 | TRBV5-1 | NA
CSVEEGQNTEAFF | TGCAGCGTTGAGGAGGGACAGAACACTGAAGCTTTCTTT | NA | 13 | TRBJ1-1 | TRBV29-1 | NA
CASSSQGGSYGYTF | TGTGCCAGTAGTTCACAGGGTGGTAGCTATGGCTACACCTTC | NA | 14 | TRBJ1-2 | TRBV19 | NA
CASSLVRGYTF | TGTGCCAGCAGCTTAGTCCGGGGCTACACCTTC | NA | 11 | TRBJ1-2 | TRBV11-2 | NA
CASSRGDGYTF | TGCGCCAGCAGTAGGGGGGATGGCTACACCTTC | NA | 11 | TRBJ1-2 | TRBV10-2 | NA
CASSLAGQGNEKLFF | TGTGCCAGCAGCTTAGCGGGACAGGGGAATGAAAAACTGTTTTTT | once | 15 | TRBJ1-4 | TRBV11-2 | TRBD1
CASKQGISPLHF | TGTGCCAGTAAACAGGGAATCTCACCCCTCCACTTT | NA | 12 | TRBJ1-6 | TRBV19 | NA
CASSPLGAGNDYTF | TGTGCCAGCAGCCCCTTGGGGGCAGGGAATGACTACACCTTC | NA | 14 | TRBJ1-2 | TRBV7-9 | NA
CASSQPRQGLNEQYF | TGTGCCAGCAGCCAGCCCCGGCAGGGATTGAACGAGCAGTACTTC | NA | 15 | TRBJ2-7 | TRBV4-2 | NA
CASSQGQGALSNQPQHF | TGCGCCAGCAGCCAGGGACAGGGGGCATTGAGCAATCAGCCCCAGCATTTT | NA | 17 | TRBJ1-5 | TRBV4-1 | TRBD1
CARTVTYEQYF | TGTGCCAGAACAGTCACCTACGAGCAGTACTTC | NA | 11 | TRBJ2-7 | TRBV19 | NA
CSARYGNGYTF | TGCAGTGCTAGGTACGGGAATGGCTACACCTTC | NA | 11 | TRBJ1-2 | TRBV20-1 | NA
CASSPGGASGGATEAFF | TGTGCCAGCAGCCCGGGGGGCGCCTCGGGGGGAGCCACTGAAGCTTTCTTT | NA | 17 | TRBJ1-1 | TRBV5-4 | NA
CASSSGGTNTGELFF | TGTGCCAGCAGCTCGGGGGGCACGAACACCGGGGAGCTGTTTTTT | once | 15 | TRBJ2-2 | TRBV5-4 | NA
CASSYSLTSGRATDTQYF | TGTGCCAGCAGTTACTCACTGACTAGCGGGAGGGCCACAGATACGCAGTATTTT | NA | 18 | TRBJ2-3 | TRBV6-2/TRBV6-3 | TRBD2
CASSRPGTGGTEAFF | TGTGCCAGCAGCCGCCCCGGGACAGGGGGCACTGAAGCTTTCTTT | once | 15 | TRBJ1-1 | TRBV7-9 | TRBD1